This T cell receptor beta chain was profiled in a study of post-analysis software for immune sequencing data. Study-level background: The disease courses spanned relapsing-remitting, secondary progressive and progressive-relapsing forms of multiple sclerosis.

This clonotype has only a few counts. Its specificity is unknown. Findings of the study overall: Significantly decreased normalized Chao1 diversity was recorded for multiple sclerosis patients relative to controls. Patients showed TRBV5-6, TRBV5-1 and TRBV20-1 among roughly five TRBV segments more frequent than in controls.

The CDR3 extends over 16 amino acids. V lost 6 bases and J 4 bases, leaving 20 bases between the germline ends. In germline, CDR1 is MDHEN, CDR2 SYDVKM. Built from TCR beta cDNA, the libraries had unique molecular identifiers in them. With roughly 1 to 11 million T cells as the source, approximately 450,000 cDNA molecules resulted. Via MiXCR, TCRdb re-called the PCR reads, giving one row per CDR3 protein. The table has hundreds of thousands of distinct CDR3 sequences, 44% seen once; the top ten hold around 1.7%. This chain connects TRBV28 to TRBJ2-3; D is undetermined. This clonotype was sampled from a girl under 18 with multiple sclerosis. The specimen was blood. The CDR3 region has the DNA TGTGCCAGCAGCCTTGAACGTCCCGAGGTGGCAGATACGCAGTATTTT. Translated: CASSLERPEVADTQYF.